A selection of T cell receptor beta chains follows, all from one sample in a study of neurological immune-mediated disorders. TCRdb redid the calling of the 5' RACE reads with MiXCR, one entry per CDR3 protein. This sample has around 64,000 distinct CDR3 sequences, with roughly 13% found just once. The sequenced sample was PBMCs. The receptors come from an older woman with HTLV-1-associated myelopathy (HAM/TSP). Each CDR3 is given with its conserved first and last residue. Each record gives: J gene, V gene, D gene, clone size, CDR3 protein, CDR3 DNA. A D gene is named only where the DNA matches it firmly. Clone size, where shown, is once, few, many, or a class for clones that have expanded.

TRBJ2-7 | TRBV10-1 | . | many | CASSVEFGVRQYF | TGCGCCAGCAGTGTCGAATTCGGGGTCAGGCAGTACTTC
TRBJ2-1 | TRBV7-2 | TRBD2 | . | CASSPQPTSGYSYNEQFF | TGTGCCAGCAGCCCTCAGCCGACTAGCGGGTACTCCTACAATGAGCAGTTCTTC
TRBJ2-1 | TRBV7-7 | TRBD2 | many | CASSLASGPSYNEQFF | TGTGCTAGCAGCTTAGCTAGCGGACCCTCCTACAATGAGCAGTTCTTC
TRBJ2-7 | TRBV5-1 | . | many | CASNTQPGSGEQYF | TGCGCCAGCAACACTCAACCTGGGTCCGGCGAGCAGTACTTC
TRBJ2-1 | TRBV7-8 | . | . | CASSFYICSARDRGASYNEQFF | .
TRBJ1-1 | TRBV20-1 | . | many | CSAIVMNTEAFF | TGCAGTGCTATCGTCATGAACACTGAAGCTTTCTTT
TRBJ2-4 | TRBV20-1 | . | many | CSAREGGSKNIQYF | TGCAGTGCTAGAGAAGGGGGGTCCAAAAACATTCAGTACTTC
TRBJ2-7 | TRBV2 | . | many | CATGRNSYEQYF | TGTGCCACCGGGAGAAACTCCTACGAGCAGTACTTC
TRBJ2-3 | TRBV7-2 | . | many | CASSFRADTQYF | TGTGCCAGCAGCTTCCGGGCAGATACGCAGTATTTT
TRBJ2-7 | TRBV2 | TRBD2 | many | CASSPRAGGGYEQYF | TGTGCCAGCAGTCCCCGAGCGGGAGGAGGTTACGAGCAGTACTTC
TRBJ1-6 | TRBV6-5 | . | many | CASSNGQNNSPLHF | TGTGCCAGCAGCAACGGACAGAATAATTCACCCCTCCACTTT
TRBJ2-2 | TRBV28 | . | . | CASLTARGGKELFF | TGTGCCAGCCTGACAGCTCGGGGTGGCAAGGAGCTGTTTTTT
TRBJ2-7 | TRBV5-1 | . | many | CASSLGGAYTYEQYF | TGCGCCAGCAGCCTTGGAGGAGCATACACCTACGAGCAGTACTTC
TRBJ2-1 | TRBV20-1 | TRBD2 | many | CSAMYAGVFLNEQFF | TGCAGTGCTATGTATGCGGGAGTTTTCTTAAATGAGCAGTTCTTC
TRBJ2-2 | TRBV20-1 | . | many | CSARDATQTNTGELFF | TGCAGTGCTAGAGATGCTACACAGACAAACACCGGGGAGCTGTTTTTT
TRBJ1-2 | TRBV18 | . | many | CASSPGLSENYGYTF | TGTGCCAGCTCACCCGGTCTCTCAGAAAACTATGGCTACACCTTC
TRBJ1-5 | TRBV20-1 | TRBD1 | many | CSAYRGQQPQHF | TGCAGTGCTTACAGGGGCCAACAGCCCCAGCATTTT
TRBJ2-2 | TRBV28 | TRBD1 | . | CARSSGQANTGEMFF | TGTGCCAGAAGTTCGGGACAGGCGAACACCGGGGAGATGTTTTTT
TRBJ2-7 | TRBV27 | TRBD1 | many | CASRPGQGLTYEQYF | TGTGCCAGCAGACCGGGACAGGGGTTAACCTACGAGCAGTACTTC
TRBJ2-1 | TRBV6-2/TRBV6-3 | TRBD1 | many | CASRQTGQGDYEQFF | TGTGCCAGCAGGCAGACGGGACAGGGGGATTATGAGCAGTTCTTC
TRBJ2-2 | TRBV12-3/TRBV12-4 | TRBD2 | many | CASSRTSGSPGELFF | TGTGCCAGCAGCAGGACTAGCGGGAGTCCCGGGGAGCTGTTTTTT
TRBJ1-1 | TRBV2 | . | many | CASSQGPLNTEAFF | TGTGCCAGCAGTCAGGGACCGCTGAACACTGAAGCTTTCTTT
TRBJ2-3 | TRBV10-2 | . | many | CASSDWRKSTDTQYF | TGCGCCAGCAGTGACTGGCGCAAGAGCACAGATACGCAGTATTTT
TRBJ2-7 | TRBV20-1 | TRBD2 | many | CSARISGRAPEQYF | TGCAGTGCTAGAATTAGCGGGAGGGCCCCCGAGCAGTACTTC
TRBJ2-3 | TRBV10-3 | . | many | CAISDRTLETSTDTQYF | TGTGCCATCAGTGATAGGACACTCGAGACTAGCACAGATACGCAGTATTTT
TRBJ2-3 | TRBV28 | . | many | CASSGGADTQYF | TGTGCCAGCAGTGGAGGGGCAGATACGCAGTATTTT
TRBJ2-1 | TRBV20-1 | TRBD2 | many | CSARAGTSGSDEQFF | TGCAGTGCTAGAGCGGGGACTAGCGGGAGTGATGAGCAGTTCTTC
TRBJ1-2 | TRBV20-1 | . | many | CSPQGGYGYTF | TGCAGTCCCCAGGGCGGCTATGGCTACACCTTC
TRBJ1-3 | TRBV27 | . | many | CASSLSNSGNTIYF | TGTGCCAGCAGTTTATCCAACTCTGGAAACACCATATATTTT
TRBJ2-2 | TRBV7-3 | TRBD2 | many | CASSPIKSGRAGSGELFF | TGTGCCAGCAGCCCCATAAAGAGCGGGAGGGCCGGGTCCGGGGAGCTGTTTTTT